These 13 T cell receptor beta chains share one sample of origin, sequenced in a study of OX40 agonist ivuxolimab in advanced cancers. The library was built by means of the immunoSEQ multiplex PCR assay. Held by TCRdb, this immuneACCESS table contains in-frame sequences only and omits some clones. Under half of the omission traces to an unresolved V gene where checked; the cause of the rest is unknown. Across this sample there are some 50,000 clones, with about 90% seen only once. Approximately 5% of the sample goes to the ten largest clones. The sequencing used CD4+ or CD8+ T cells sorted from blood, collected in a trial of the OX40 agonist ivuxolimab. The source is an adult with an advanced solid tumor such as melanoma, head and neck, liver or kidney cancer.

In this sample, this clone turned up once. The genes are TRBV6-6 and TRBJ2-3; TRBD2 is a possible D gene (5 bases). Trimming took 8 bases from V and 5 from J, leaving 14 bases between them. This CDR3 is 13 amino acids long. CDR1 and CDR2 from the germline V gene are MNHNY and SVGAGI (reference sequence). The CDR3 DNA follows: TGTGCCAGCCGGGATCAGGTCTTAGATACGCAGTATTTT. Translation gives CASRDQVLDTQYF.

V usage is TRBV28 and J usage is TRBJ2-1; 8 positions agree with TRBD2. The CDR3 spans 14 residues. Germline lookup yields CDR1 MDHEN and CDR2 SYDVKM. V lost 6 bases, J lost 13 bases, and 14 bases stayed unmatched. The CDR3 spells CASSRRREDPIQFF. CDR3 bases: TGTGCCAGCAGCCGACGGCGGGAGGACCCCATTCAGTTCTTC.

The chain uses TRBV28 and TRBJ2-7; TRBD2 might be the D (5 bases). This CDR3 has 15 amino acids. Trimming removed 5 bases at V and 9 bases at J, with 23 bases between. Germline V gene sequence: CDR1 MDHEN, CDR2 SYDVKM. The CDR3 region has the DNA TGTGCCAGCAGTCCCGCAGGACTGAGGATGACGGTGCAGTACTTC. Encoded protein: CASSPAGLRMTVQYF.

The V call is TRBV20-1, the J call TRBJ2-1; D remains ambiguous. CDR3 length equals 11 residues. Germline CDR1 reads DFQATT; CDR2 reads SNEGSKA (reference sequence). V was cut by 2 bases and J by 3 bases, with 2 bases left in between. Here the CDR3 reads CSARNYNEQFF. The CDR3, as DNA: TGCAGTGCTAGAAACTACAATGAGCAGTTCTTC.

J is TRBJ2-6 and V is TRBV28; D is uncertain. Germline values: CDR1 MDHEN, CDR2 SYDVKM. CDR3 length equals 17 residues. V lost 1 base and J lost 2, with 12 bases in between. CDR3 residues: CASSLYRRRTGANVLTF. For the CDR3, the DNA is TGTGCCAGCAGTTTATACCGCCGAAGGACTGGGGCCAACGTCCTGACTTTC.

This chain links TRBV6-6 with TRBJ1-5, with D tentatively TRBD1 (6 bases). The CDR3 length is 15 residues. Trimming took 6 bases from V and 6 from J, leaving 18 bases between them. Germline CDR1 MNHNY, CDR2 SVGAGI (reference sequence). CDR3 region: CASRTDRQVSQPQHF. CDR3 DNA: TGTGCCAGCAGAACCGACAGGCAAGTAAGTCAGCCCCAGCATTTT.

The rearrangement uses TRBV7-8 and TRBJ2-7, with D uncertain. V dropped 5 bases and J dropped 1 base, with 15 bases sitting between them. The CDR3 runs to 15 residues. Germline CDR1 reads SGHVS; CDR2 reads FQNEAQ. The CDR3 sequence is CASSKGPSLSYEQYF. In DNA, the CDR3 is TGTGCCAGCAGCAAAGGGCCCTCCCTTTCCTACGAGCAGTACTTC.

The chain has TRBV5-1 and TRBJ2-3, with 10 bases lining up with TRBD2. J was trimmed by 0 bases and V by 4 bases; bases with no gene match: 11. The CDR3 length is 18 residues. The germline V gene has CDR1 SGHRS and CDR2 YFSETQ. The CDR3 reads CASSLISGRMTSTDTQYF. The CDR3 DNA is TGCGCCAGCAGCCTCATTAGCGGGAGGATGACTAGCACAGATACGCAGTATTTT.

This chain links TRBV9 with TRBJ2-5; D is perhaps TRBD2 (6 bases). The CDR3 has 15 amino acids. Germline V gene lookup returns CDR1 SGDLS and CDR2 YYNGEE. V shed 0 bases and J shed 5 bases, with 14 bases lying between them. CDR3 residues: CASSVEGQGGETQYF. CDR3 coding DNA: TGTGCCAGCAGCGTAGAGGGCCAGGGAGGTGAGACCCAGTACTTC.

This sequence joins TRBV28 and TRBJ1-5; D is ambiguous. CDR3 length equals 14 residues. Per the germline V gene, CDR1 is MDHEN and CDR2 is SYDVKM. V lost 7 bases to trimming and J lost 5 bases, with 15 bases between them. This CDR3 reads CASNPRKRDQPQHF. The CDR3, as DNA: TGTGCCAGCAACCCTCGGAAGAGGGATCAGCCCCAGCATTTT.

The table lists this clone with a count of one. The V call is TRBV5-1, the J call TRBJ2-7; TRBD1 agrees at 9 bases. This CDR3 has 15 residues. Germline lookup yields CDR1 SGHRS and CDR2 YFSETQ. V lost 0 bases, J lost 2 bases, and 3 bases stayed unmatched. CDR3 residues: CASSLEGTGPYEQYF. The CDR3 coding sequence is TGCGCCAGCAGCTTGGAAGGGACAGGGCCCTACGAGCAGTACTTC.

DNA of the CDR3: TGTGCCAGCAGTTACTATGGGAACTGGAACACTGAAGCTTTCTTT. Translating gives CASSYYGNWNTEAFF. This chain joins TRBV6-5 and TRBJ1-1; D remains ambiguous. The CDR3 runs 15 residues. CDR1 and CDR2 (germline): MNHEY, SVGAGI. Trimming pared 1 base from V and 1 base from J, leaving 10 bases between.

The J gene is TRBJ2-7, the V gene TRBV7-2; no reliable D call. The CDR3 length is 11 residues. The germline CDR1 and CDR2 sequences are SGHTA and FQGNSA. With 2 bases removed from V and 7 bases from J, the gap between germline ends came to 6 bases. CDR3 residues: CASSLLREQYF. CDR3 sequence (DNA): TGTGCCAGCAGCTTACTCCGGGAGCAGTACTTC.